This passage covers 22 T cell receptor beta chains from one sample sequenced in a study of neurological immune-mediated disorders. TCRdb reprocessed the 5' RACE reads via MiXCR and lists one record per CDR3 protein. The sample consists of 15,000 to 20,000 distinct CDR3 sequences, 7.5% of them appearing once. Sequencing was performed on CD8+ T cells from blood. These receptors were obtained from a woman between 25 and 40 years old with HTLV-1-associated myelopathy (HAM/TSP).

This clonotype was found many times. The DNA for the CDR3 is TGTGCCAGCAGTCGACTAGGGGGCTCCTACGAGCAGTACTTC. It translates to CASSRLGGSYEQYF. This sequence joins TRBV7-8 and TRBJ2-7; D is possibly TRBD1 or TRBD2 (6 bases each). V lost 6 bases to trimming and J lost 0 bases, with 12 bases between them. Germline CDR1 SGHVS, CDR2 FQNEAQ. There are 14 residues in the CDR3. Filled out from reference TRBV7-8 and TRBJ2-7, the complete variable domain reads GAGVSQSPRYKVAKRGQDVALRCDPISGHVSLFWYQQALGQGPEFLTYFQNEAQLDKSGLPSDRFFAERPEGSVSTLKIQRTQQEDSAVYLCASSRLGGSYEQYFGPGTRLTVT.

This clonotype was counted ten times or more. The rearrangement links TRBV5-1 to TRBJ2-3, with TRBD2 identical over 9 bases. This CDR3 spans 16 amino acids. Looked up from germline, CDR1 is SGHRS and CDR2 is YFSETQ. The junction had 7 bases not matched to a gene; V was cut back by 0 bases and J by 5 bases. CDR3 DNA sequence: TGCGCCAGCAGCTTGGGCCTAGCGGGGAGTGGAGATACGCAGTATTTT. Amino acids: CASSLGLAGSGDTQYF.

Regarding this clonotype: A read error may produce the germline difference seen at one junction end. The chain employs TRBV30 and TRBJ2-7; TRBD2 agrees at 7 bases. The CDR3 is 13 amino acids. Germline-derived CDR1 and CDR2 are GTSNPN and SVGIG (reference sequence). Here the CDR3 DNA reads TGTGCCTGGAGTCATGGGGGGGTCTACAAGCAGTACTTC. Protein sequence: CAWSHGGVYKQYF.

There are many counts of this clonotype. The CDR3 here is CASRQNSNQPQHF. In nucleotides, the CDR3 is TGCGCCAGCAGACAGAATAGCAATCAGCCCCAGCATTTT. The chain carries TRBV10-2 and TRBJ1-5, with unresolved D. V gave up 6 bases and J gave up 0 bases, with 6 bases separating them. CDR1 and CDR2 (germline): WSHSY, SAAADI. CDR3 length: 13 residues.

This clonotype was detected ten times or more. The V gene is TRBV11-3, the J gene TRBJ1-1; possibly TRBD1 for D (5 bases). The V gene's germline CDR1 is SGHNT and CDR2 YENEEA. The CDR3 has 17 residues. Trimming shortened V by 5 bases and J by 0 bases, and 19 bases separated the two germline ends. The DNA of the CDR3 is TGTGCCAGCAGCCCAACAGGTCGTTTCGGTCTGAACACTGAAGCTTTCTTT. Its protein is CASSPTGRFGLNTEAFF.

This clonotype was detected ten times or more. The chain recombines TRBV5-5 with TRBJ1-1, with TRBD1 identical over 7 bases. Trimming cost V 4 bases and J 5 bases; bases outside gene matches: 11. The CDR3 covers 15 residues. CDR1 and CDR2 from the germline V gene are SGHKS and YYEKEE (reference sequence). The CDR3 DNA follows: TGTGCCAGCAGCCGACTTGACAGGGCCTATACTGAAGCTTTCTTT. This gives the protein CASSRLDRAYTEAFF. The full variable domain, its missing parts supplied by reference TRBV5-5 and TRBJ1-1, is DAGVTQSPTHLIKTRGQQVTLRCSPISGHKSVSWYQQVLGQGPQFIFQYYEKEERGRGNFPDRFSARQFPNYSSELNVNALLLGDSALYLCASSRLDRAYTEAFFGQGTRLTVV.

The CDR3 DNA reads as TGCAGTGCTAGAGGGACAGGGTCCTACGAGCAGTACTTC. Encoded protein: CSARGTGSYEQYF. V and J are TRBV20-1 and TRBJ1-2, with 8 nucleotides matching TRBD1. TRBJ2-7 explains the end of the DNA better; the J call may be wrong. CDR3 length: 13 amino acids. Germline CDR1 is DFQATT and CDR2 is SNEGSKA (reference sequence).

This clonotype was seen many times. This rearrangement joins TRBV27 to TRBJ2-3; possible D gene TRBD2, 6 bases. Germline CDR1 MNHEY, CDR2 SMNVEV (reference sequence). This CDR3 region has 16 residues. The V and J ends lost 5 bases and 1 base respectively, with 16 bases between them. The CDR3 protein is CASSLLGASGTDTQYF. The CDR3 DNA follows: TGTGCCAGCAGTCTACTAGGAGCTAGCGGCACAGATACGCAGTATTTT.

This clonotype has a count of ten or more. This chain uses TRBV9 with TRBJ1-1, with 7 bases fitting TRBD1. V shed 3 bases and J 0 bases; nucleotides not matched to a gene: 5. The germline CDR1 and CDR2 sequences are SGDLS and YYNGEE. This CDR3 is 15 amino acids long. The CDR3 DNA reads as TGTGCCAGCAGCGGTCAGACAGGGTTGAACACTGAAGCTTTCTTT. Its protein is CASSGQTGLNTEAFF. Based on the CDR3 plus reference TRBV9 and TRBJ1-1, the full variable domain is DSGVTQTPKHLITATGQRVTLRCSPRSGDLSVYWYQQSLDQGLQFLIQYYNGEERAKGNILERFSAQQFPDLHSELNLSSLELGDSALYFCASSGQTGLNTEAFFGQGTRLTVV.

This clonotype appeared many times. J is TRBJ2-6 and V is TRBV30; D is unclear. V shed 0 bases and J shed 2 bases, with 5 bases lying between them. CDR1 GTSNPN and CDR2 SVGIG come from the germline V gene (reference sequence). The CDR3 is 14 amino acids. The CDR3 nucleotides are TGTGCCTGGAGTGTACAAGCTGGGGCCAACGTCCTGACTTTC. This translates into CAWSVQAGANVLTF.

The V and J genes are TRBV19 and TRBJ2-7; 7 bases align to TRBD2. V gave up 5 bases and J gave up 2 bases; unmatched junction bases: 3. Germline V gene data show CDR1 as LNHDA and CDR2 as SQIVND (reference sequence). This CDR3 has 13 amino acids. The CDR3 here is CASSAGLAYEQYF. The CDR3, as DNA: TGTGCCAGTAGTGCCGGACTAGCCTACGAGCAGTACTTC.

This clonotype was seen at least ten times. The chain joins TRBV7-9 to TRBJ2-1; D is unresolved. Germline lookup yields CDR1 SEHNR and CDR2 FQNEAQ (reference sequence). V gave up 8 bases and J gave up 0 bases, with 8 bases separating them. The CDR3 covers 13 residues. CDR3 sequence (DNA): TGTGCCAGCCTCTTTAGCTCCTACAATGAGCAGTTCTTC. It encodes CASLFSSYNEQFF.

The rearrangement uses TRBV7-9 and TRBJ2-3, with TRBD2 identical over 10 bases. This CDR3 contains 17 residues. V dropped 1 base and J dropped 4; count of bases not matched to a gene: 8. The germline CDR1 and CDR2 sequences are SEHNR and FQNEAQ (reference sequence). CDR3 amino acids: CASSLVHTSGEPDTQYF. In DNA, the CDR3 is TGTGCCAGCAGCTTAGTTCATACTAGCGGGGAACCAGATACGCAGTATTTT. Complete variable domain (other parts from reference TRBV7-9 and TRBJ2-3): DTGVSQNPRHKITKRGQNVTFRCDPISEHNRLYWYRQTLGQGPEFLTYFQNEAQLEKSRLLSDRFSAERPKGSFSTLEIQRTEQGDSAMYLCASSLVHTSGEPDTQYFGPGTRLTVL.

This clonotype was seen at least ten times. This chain links TRBV4-2 with TRBJ2-3, with 11 bases fitting TRBD2. This CDR3 has 15 residues. J was trimmed by 2 bases and V by 4 bases; bases with no gene match: 2. Germline V gene data show CDR1 as LGHNA and CDR2 as YNFKEQ. This CDR3 is CASSPGLAVTDTQYF. Written as DNA, the CDR3 is TGTGCCAGCAGCCCGGGACTAGCGGTCACAGATACGCAGTATTTT.

This clonotype was picked up many times. The chain is built from TRBV27 and TRBJ2-1; possibly TRBD2 for D (6 bases). The CDR3 runs to 15 residues. Trimming removed 5 bases from V and 3 bases from J, with 14 bases in between. Germline V CDR1 and CDR2: MNHEY, SMNVEV (reference sequence). CDR3 sequence (DNA): TGTGCCAGCAGTCGGGTTTGGGGGGACTACAATGAGCAGTTCTTC. The encoded protein is CASSRVWGDYNEQFF.

This clonotype appeared many times. The chain joins TRBV6-1 to TRBJ2-3; D is uncertain. CDR1 is MNHNS and CDR2 is SASEGT in the germline V gene. Trimming removed 2 bases at V and 1 base at J, with 7 bases between. This CDR3 has 14 amino acids. The CDR3 nucleotides are TGTGCCAGCAGTGAACACCGAGGCACAGATACGCAGTATTTT. Translating gives CASSEHRGTDTQYF.

This clonotype has a count of ten or more. The chain recombines TRBV5-1 with TRBJ2-1, with a possible D match to TRBD1 (5 bases). CDR1 and CDR2 (germline): SGHRS, YFSETQ. V lost 6 bases to trimming and J lost 0 bases, with 10 bases between them. CDR3 length: 14 amino acids. In DNA, the CDR3 is TGCGCCAGCACACCAGGGCGCTCCTACAATGAGCAGTTCTTC. Encoded protein: CASTPGRSYNEQFF.

This clonotype was counted ten times or more. The chain has TRBV3-1 and TRBJ1-2; D is unresolved. V was shortened by 0 bases and J by 6 bases, with 11 bases between the two germline ends. This CDR3 is 14 amino acids long. Germline assignment: CDR1 LGHDT and CDR2 YNNKEL (reference sequence). The CDR3 is CASSQDRGRDGYTF. CDR3 coding DNA: TGTGCCAGCAGCCAAGATCGGGGAAGGGATGGCTACACCTTC. Full variable domain (outside the CDR3, taken from reference TRBV3-1 and TRBJ1-2): DTAVSQTPKYLVTQMGNDKSIKCEQNLGHDTMYWYKQDSKKFLKIMFSYNNKELIINETVPNRFSPKSPDKAHLNLHINSLELGDSAVYFCASSQDRGRDGYTFGSGTRLTVV.

This clonotype was recorded at least ten times. The J gene is TRBJ2-1, the V gene TRBV2; no reliable D call. There are 14 residues in the CDR3. CDR1 and CDR2 (germline): SNHLY, FYNNEI. The ends were cut back, 3 bases at V and 8 bases at J, with 14 bases in the middle. The CDR3 loop reads CASSEVRYPHEQFF. For the CDR3, the DNA is TGTGCCAGCAGTGAGGTACGGTATCCCCATGAGCAGTTCTTC. The full variable domain, with the rest looked up from reference TRBV2 and TRBJ2-1, is EPEVTQTPSHQVTQMGQEVILRCVPISNHLYFYWYRQILGQKVEFLVSFYNNEISEKSEIFDDQFSVERPDGSNFTLKIRSTKLEDSAMYFCASSEVRYPHEQFFGPGTRLTVL.

This clonotype was observed many times. The DNA for the CDR3 is TGCGCCAGCAGCTTTGGCGGGGACACTGAAGCTTTCTTT. This gives the protein CASSFGGDTEAFF. V and J are TRBV5-1 and TRBJ1-1, with unresolved D. The V end was cut by 2 bases, the J end by 3 bases, with 8 bases between. Germline V gene sequence: CDR1 SGHRS, CDR2 YFSETQ. The CDR3 length is 13 residues.

In its sample, this clonotype was seen many times. The rearrangement joins TRBV15 to TRBJ1-1; D gene unclear. The CDR3 extends over 15 amino acids. Germline CDR1 LNHNV, CDR2 YYDKDF (reference sequence). The germline V and J ends were trimmed by 0 bases and 6 bases, with 14 bases remaining between them. The chain's CDR3 is CATSRDMLAGAEAFF. The CDR3 DNA is TGTGCCACCAGCAGAGATATGCTGGCCGGAGCTGAAGCTTTCTTT.

This clonotype has at least ten counts. The chain couples TRBV21-1 to TRBJ2-2; TRBD1, the table's D call, was not compared with the DNA. TRBV21-1 is described as a pseudogene. The CDR3 spans 17 residues. CDR3 sequence reads: CASSNRGTGGNTGELFF. The CDR3, as DNA: TGTGCCAGCAGCAATCGGGGGACAGGGGGCAACACCGGGGAGCTGTTTTTT.